A selection of T cell receptor beta chains follows, all from one sample in a study of blood T cell repertoires in COVID-19. TCRdb keeps only in-frame clones here, not all; method: immunoSEQ multiplex PCR. The table shows approximately 150,000 clones, with almost 85% occurring only once. The sequenced material came from peripheral blood. The receptors derive from a human donor with acute or convalescent COVID-19. The donor label of this sample is uncertain. CDR3s include the opening cysteine and the closing phenylalanine or tryptophan. A D gene is named only where the DNA matches it firmly. Size is stated for part of the rows, as once, few or many counts, or as a class when the clone is expanded.

j_gene: TRBJ2-2
len: 14
d_gene: TRBD1
v_gene: TRBV19
abundance: NA
CDR3nt: TGTGCCAGTCACAGGGGGCGGGGGACCGGGGAGCTGTTTTTT
CDR3aa: CASHRGRGTGELFF

j_gene: TRBJ2-3
len: 19
d_gene: TRBD2
v_gene: TRBV7-2
abundance: NA
CDR3nt: TGTGCCAGCAGCTTGGGACTAGCGGGCCTTAACATTGGGACAGATACGCAGTATTTT
CDR3aa: CASSLGLAGLNIGTDTQYF

j_gene: TRBJ1-5
len: 14
d_gene: TRBD1
v_gene: TRBV6-5
abundance: NA
CDR3nt: TGTGCCAGCGTCGAGGGGGCCAGAAATCAGCCCCAGCATTTT
CDR3aa: CASVEGARNQPQHF

j_gene: TRBJ1-1
len: 11
d_gene: NA
v_gene: TRBV6-5
abundance: few
CDR3nt: TGTGCCAGCAGTTACGCGGGTTTATCTTTCTTT
CDR3aa: CASSYAGLSFF

j_gene: TRBJ1-4
len: 12
d_gene: NA
v_gene: TRBV6-4
abundance: NA
CDR3nt: TGTGCCAGCAGGCCGGACAGCATAGGACTGTTTTTT
CDR3aa: CASRPDSIGLFF

j_gene: TRBJ1-2
len: 13
d_gene: NA
v_gene: TRBV3-1/TRBV3-2
abundance: NA
CDR3nt: TGTGCCAGCAGCTACGCGGCAATGGAGGGCTACACCTTC
CDR3aa: CASSYAAMEGYTF

j_gene: TRBJ1-5
len: 13
d_gene: NA
v_gene: TRBV19
abundance: NA
CDR3nt: TGTGCCAGCGCTGGCAGGGAAAGACAGCCCCAGCATTTT
CDR3aa: CASAGRERQPQHF

j_gene: TRBJ2-2
len: 13
d_gene: TRBD2
v_gene: TRBV10-3
abundance: NA
CDR3nt: TGTGCCATAAAAAGCGGGGGGGACGGGGAGCTGTTTTTT
CDR3aa: CAIKSGGDGELFF

j_gene: TRBJ1-6
len: 13
d_gene: NA
v_gene: TRBV19
abundance: NA
CDR3nt: TGTGCCAGCGCCGGACAGAGTAATTCACCCCTCCACTTT
CDR3aa: CASAGQSNSPLHF

j_gene: TRBJ1-6
len: 16
d_gene: TRBD1
v_gene: TRBV3-1/TRBV3-2
abundance: NA
CDR3nt: TGTGCCAGCAGCCAAGGGCCGGGACAGTCTAATTCACCCCTCCACTTT
CDR3aa: CASSQGPGQSNSPLHF

j_gene: TRBJ2-7
len: 15
d_gene: TRBD2
v_gene: TRBV7-2
abundance: few
CDR3nt: TGTGCCAGCAGCTCCCGAGCGGGGGCCAACTACGAGCAGTACTTC
CDR3aa: CASSSRAGANYEQYF

j_gene: TRBJ2-1
len: 16
d_gene: TRBD2
v_gene: TRBV18
abundance: NA
CDR3nt: TGTGCCAGCTCACTTGGACTAGCGGGGGAATACAATGAGCAGTTCTTC
CDR3aa: CASSLGLAGEYNEQFF

j_gene: TRBJ1-2
len: 15
d_gene: NA
v_gene: TRBV5-1
abundance: NA
CDR3nt: TGCGCCAGCAGCTTGGATTGGGGAGGTGGCTATGGCTACACCTTC
CDR3aa: CASSLDWGGGYGYTF

j_gene: TRBJ1-1
len: 14
d_gene: TRBD1
v_gene: TRBV7-9
abundance: NA
CDR3nt: TGTGCCTCCCACAGGACAGGAATGAACACTGAAGCTTTCTTT
CDR3aa: CASHRTGMNTEAFF

j_gene: TRBJ1-5
len: 14
d_gene: NA
v_gene: TRBV19
abundance: NA
CDR3nt: TGTGCCAGTAGTAACAGACAGGGCAATCAGCCCCAGCATTTT
CDR3aa: CASSNRQGNQPQHF

j_gene: TRBJ1-2
len: 14
d_gene: TRBD1
v_gene: TRBV14
abundance: NA
CDR3nt: TGTGCCAGCAGCCAAGATCAGGGGGCCTATGGCTACACCTTC
CDR3aa: CASSQDQGAYGYTF